The T cell receptor beta chain under discussion was sequenced for a study of T-cell memory formation after mild COVID-19. Study in general: Clusters were largely donor specific.

Study-level results: Contracting CD8+ clones were enriched in EMRA, CD4+ mainly in CM and EM.

With regard to this clonotype: No antigen is known for it.

The CDR3 totals 14 residues. The germline gives CDR1 SQVTM, CDR2 ANQGSEA. Trimming removed 0 bases at V and 4 bases at J, with 12 bases between. MiXCR, applied by TCRdb to the 5' RACE reads, yields one record per CDR3 protein. Here the sample spans hundreds of thousands of distinct CDR3 sequences, 25% being singletons. The chain recombines TRBV29-1 with TRBJ1-2; D is uncertain. The clonotype comes from an adult woman who had mild COVID-19 (a few samples of this study predate the infection). Cell type and time point are not known. Sample: PBMCs or a T cell subset sorted from them (not recorded which). The CDR3 region has the DNA TGCAGCGTTGAAGAGGTGACGGTAGCCTATGGCTACACCTTC. Translating gives CSVEEVTVAYGYTF.